The clone carrying this TCR beta chain was counted ten times or more. Its antigen is unknown. This sample is drawn from a study of early T cells in non-severe SARS-CoV-2 infection. Study at large: With bulk RNA from unsorted whole blood as input, sequencing yielded unpaired chains.

Each cDNA molecule carried a unique molecular identifier. One entry per CDR3 protein, called by TCRdb with MiXCR from the 5' RACE reads. The table lists about 70,000 distinct CDR3 sequences, around an eighth of them singletons, with roughly 1.2% in the top ten. The CDR3 spans 14 residues. With 3 bases removed from V and 6 bases from J, the gap between germline ends came to 12 bases. The V gene's germline CDR1 is MNHNS and CDR2 SASEGT. General study points: Matches to VDJdb favored anti-spike CD8 responses and missed private and CD4 specificities.

The receptor comes from an adult who was a healthcare worker with PCR-confirmed SARS-CoV-2 infection or an uninfected control (not recorded which). Sequences were obtained from whole blood. V and J are TRBV6-1 and TRBJ2-1; tentatively, D is TRBD1 (5 bases). This CDR3 is CASSEGLESNEQFF. The CDR3 DNA reads as TGTGCCAGCAGTGAGGGGCTCGAGAGCAATGAGCAGTTCTTC.